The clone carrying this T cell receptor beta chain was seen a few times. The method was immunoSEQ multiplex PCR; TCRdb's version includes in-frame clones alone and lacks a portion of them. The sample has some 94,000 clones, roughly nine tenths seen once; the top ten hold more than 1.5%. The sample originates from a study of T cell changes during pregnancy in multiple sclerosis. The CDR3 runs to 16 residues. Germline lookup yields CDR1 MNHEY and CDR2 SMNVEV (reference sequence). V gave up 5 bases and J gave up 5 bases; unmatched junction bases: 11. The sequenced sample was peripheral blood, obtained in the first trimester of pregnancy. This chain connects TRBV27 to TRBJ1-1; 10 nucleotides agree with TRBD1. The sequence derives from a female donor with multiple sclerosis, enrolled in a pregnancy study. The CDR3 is CASSPWDRGKDTEAFF. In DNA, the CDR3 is TGTGCCAGCAGTCCCTGGGACAGGGGTAAGGATACTGAAGCTTTCTTT.